This T cell receptor (beta chain) is drawn from a study of cytomegalovirus exposure and HLA in healthy donors. General study findings and limits: Both high specificity and high sensitivity reportedly marked the classifier's diagnosis of cytomegalovirus status.

This PCR relied on a set of 60 Vbeta primers and 13 Jbeta primers. Assay used: immunoSEQ multiplex PCR; TCRdb lists only in-frame clones, some missing. The table records some 200,000 clones, roughly 9.4% of them present only once. Notes on this clone: What it binds is unknown.

This sequence originates from a woman in her twenties or thirties in good health and CMV-seropositive. The sample consisted of PBMCs.

The CDR3 DNA follows: TGCGCCAGCAGTGAGCCTGGCTTTTCGGGAGAGCAAGAGACCCAGTACTTC. Translated, it gives CASSEPGFSGEQETQYF. The V gene is TRBV10-1, the J gene TRBJ2-5; the D gene is possibly TRBD2 (6 bases). The CDR3 runs 17 residues. The V end lost 2 bases, the J end lost 2 bases, and 18 bases lay between the germline ends. CDR1 WNHNN and CDR2 SYGVQD come from the germline V gene (reference sequence).